The text below deals with one T cell receptor (beta chain). Its antigen is unknown. The entry originates in a study of T cell clusters in autoimmune cytopenias. Points from the study as a whole: Healthy donors had 2.5 to 3-fold more exclusive TRB clusters than active autoimmune hepatitis patients. Clustering suggested that physiological T cell clusters were missing in primary autoimmune cytopenia patients.

Germline V gene sequence: CDR1 LNHNV, CDR2 YYDKDF (reference sequence). CDR3 size: 19 residues. About 37,500 genome equivalents of blood DNA were amplified for TRB. TRB was amplified by touch-down multiplex PCR, primer pools A and B combined. TCRdb processed the multiplex PCR reads again and assigns one entry to each CDR3 protein, with no DNA. The listing records about 2,000 distinct CDR3 sequences. The chain couples TRBV15 to TRBJ1-4; the TCRdb call, TRBD1, lacks DNA for checking. Sequencing was performed on peripheral blood. This TCR was recovered from a human donor with an autoimmune cytopenia or autoimmune hepatitis (not recorded which). The CDR3 protein is CATSRESPGAAGGNEKLFF.